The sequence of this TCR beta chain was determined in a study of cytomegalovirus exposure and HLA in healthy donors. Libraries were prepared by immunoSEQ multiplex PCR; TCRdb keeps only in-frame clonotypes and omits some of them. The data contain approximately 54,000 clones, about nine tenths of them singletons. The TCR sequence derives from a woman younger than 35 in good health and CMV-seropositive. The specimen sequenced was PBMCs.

The CDR3 DNA reads TGTGCCAGCAGCTTAGCGGGACTAGCGGGGGCGACGAGCTCCTACAATGAGCAGTTCTTC. It specifies CASSLAGLAGATSSYNEQFF. The chain recombines TRBV7-6 with TRBJ2-1, with TRBD2 matching over 14 bases. CDR1 is SGHVS, CDR2 FNYEAQ, per germline. The CDR3 has 20 residues. The V and J ends lost 0 bases and 0 bases, in that order; junction bases with no gene match: 7.